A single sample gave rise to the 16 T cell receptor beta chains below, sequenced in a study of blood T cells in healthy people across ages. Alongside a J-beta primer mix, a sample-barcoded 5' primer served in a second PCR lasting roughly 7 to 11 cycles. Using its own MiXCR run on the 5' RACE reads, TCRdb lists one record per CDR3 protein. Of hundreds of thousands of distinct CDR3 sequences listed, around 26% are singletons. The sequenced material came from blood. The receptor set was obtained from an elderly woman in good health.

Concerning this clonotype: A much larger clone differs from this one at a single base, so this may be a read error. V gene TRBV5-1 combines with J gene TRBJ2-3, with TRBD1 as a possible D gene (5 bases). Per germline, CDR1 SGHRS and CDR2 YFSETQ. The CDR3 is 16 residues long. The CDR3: CASSLVAGPLTGTQYF. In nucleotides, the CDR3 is TGCGCCAGCAGCTTGGTCGCAGGGCCTCTTACAGGTACGCAGTATTTT.

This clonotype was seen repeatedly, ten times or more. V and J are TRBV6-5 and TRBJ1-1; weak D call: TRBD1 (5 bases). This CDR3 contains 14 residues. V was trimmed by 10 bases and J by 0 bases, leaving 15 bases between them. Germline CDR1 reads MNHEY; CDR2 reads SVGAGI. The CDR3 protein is CATSQPGLNTEAFF. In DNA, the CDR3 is TGTGCCACCTCCCAACCGGGGCTGAACACTGAAGCTTTCTTT.

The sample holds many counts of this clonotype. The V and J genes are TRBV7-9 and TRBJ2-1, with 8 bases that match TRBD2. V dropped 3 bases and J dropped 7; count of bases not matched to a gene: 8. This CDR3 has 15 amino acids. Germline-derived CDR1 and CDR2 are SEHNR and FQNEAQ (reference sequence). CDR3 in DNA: TGTGCCAGCAGCTTTAGCGCGGGGGGTGAGAATGAGCAGTTCTTC. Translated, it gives CASSFSAGGENEQFF.

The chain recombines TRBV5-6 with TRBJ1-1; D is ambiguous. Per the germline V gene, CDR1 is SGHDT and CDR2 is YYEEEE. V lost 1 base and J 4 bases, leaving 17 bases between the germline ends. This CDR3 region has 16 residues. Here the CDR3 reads CASSLSGNLYGTEAFF. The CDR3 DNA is TGTGCCAGCAGCTTGTCGGGGAATCTATATGGCACTGAAGCTTTCTTT.

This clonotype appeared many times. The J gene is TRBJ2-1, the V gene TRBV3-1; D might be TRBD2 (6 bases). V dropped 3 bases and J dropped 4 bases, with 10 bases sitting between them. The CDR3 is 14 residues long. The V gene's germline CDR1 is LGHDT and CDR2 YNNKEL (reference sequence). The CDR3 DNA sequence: TGTGCCAGCAGCCAGGGACTGATGTACAATGAGCAGTTCTTC. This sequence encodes CASSQGLMYNEQFF.

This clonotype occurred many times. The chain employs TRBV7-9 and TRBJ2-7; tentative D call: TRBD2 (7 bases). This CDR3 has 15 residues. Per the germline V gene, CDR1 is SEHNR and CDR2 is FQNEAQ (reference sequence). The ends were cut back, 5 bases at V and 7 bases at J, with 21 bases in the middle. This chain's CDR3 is CASSPPLGGQGEQYF. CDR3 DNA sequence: TGTGCCAGCAGCCCCCCTTTGGGGGGGCAAGGGGAGCAGTACTTC.

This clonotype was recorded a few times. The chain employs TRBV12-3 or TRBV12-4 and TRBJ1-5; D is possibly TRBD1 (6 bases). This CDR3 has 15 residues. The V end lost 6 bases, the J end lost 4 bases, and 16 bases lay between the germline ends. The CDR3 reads CASRFRDNRNQPQHF. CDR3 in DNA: TGTGCCAGCAGATTCCGGGACAACAGAAATCAGCCCCAGCATTTT.

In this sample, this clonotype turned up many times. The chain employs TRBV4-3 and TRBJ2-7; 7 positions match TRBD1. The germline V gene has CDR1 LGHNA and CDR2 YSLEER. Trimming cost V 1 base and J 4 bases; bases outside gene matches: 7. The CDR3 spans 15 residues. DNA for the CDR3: TGCGCCAGCAGCCAAGGCGCAGGGGGAGAGTACGAGCAGTACTTC. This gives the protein CASSQGAGGEYEQYF.

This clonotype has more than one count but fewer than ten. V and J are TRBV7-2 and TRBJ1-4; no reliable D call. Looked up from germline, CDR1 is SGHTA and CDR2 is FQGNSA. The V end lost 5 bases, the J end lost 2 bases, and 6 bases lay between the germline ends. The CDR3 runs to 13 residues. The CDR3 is CASSVNTNEKLFF. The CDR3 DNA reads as TGTGCCAGCAGCGTCAATACTAATGAAAAACTGTTTTTT. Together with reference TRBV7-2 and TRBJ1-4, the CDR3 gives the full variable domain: GAGVSQSPSNKVTEKGKDVELRCDPISGHTALYWYRQSLGQGLEFLIYFQGNSAPDKSGLPSDRFSAERTGGSVSTLTIQRTQQEDSAVYLCASSVNTNEKLFFGSGTQLSVL.

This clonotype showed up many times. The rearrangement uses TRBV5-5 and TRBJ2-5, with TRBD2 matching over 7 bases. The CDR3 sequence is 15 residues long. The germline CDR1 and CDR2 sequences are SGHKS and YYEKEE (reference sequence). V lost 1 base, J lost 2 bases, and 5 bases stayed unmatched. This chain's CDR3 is CASSLQAGRQETQYF. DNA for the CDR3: TGTGCCAGCAGCTTGCAAGCGGGGAGACAAGAGACCCAGTACTTC.

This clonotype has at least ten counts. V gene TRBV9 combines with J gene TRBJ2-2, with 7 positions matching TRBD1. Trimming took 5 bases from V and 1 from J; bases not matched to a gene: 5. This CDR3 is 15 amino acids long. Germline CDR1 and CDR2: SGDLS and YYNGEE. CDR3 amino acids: CASSPRTGNTGELFF. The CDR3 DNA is TGTGCCAGCAGTCCCAGGACAGGGAACACCGGGGAGCTGTTTTTT.

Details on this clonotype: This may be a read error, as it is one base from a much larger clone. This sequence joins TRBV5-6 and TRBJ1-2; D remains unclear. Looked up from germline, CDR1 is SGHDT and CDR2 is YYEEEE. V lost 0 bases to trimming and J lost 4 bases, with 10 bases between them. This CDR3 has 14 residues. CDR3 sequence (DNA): TGTGCCAGCAGCTTGGAGCTGTTGCGCTATGGCTACACCTTC. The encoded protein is CASSLELLRYGYTF.

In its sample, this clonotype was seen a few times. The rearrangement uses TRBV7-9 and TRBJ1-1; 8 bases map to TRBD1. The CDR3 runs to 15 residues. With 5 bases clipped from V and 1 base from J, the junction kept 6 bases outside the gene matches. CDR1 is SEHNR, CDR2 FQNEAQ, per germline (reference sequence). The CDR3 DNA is TGTGCCAGCAGCCCCAGGACAGGGCCGAACACTGAAGCTTTCTTT. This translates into CASSPRTGPNTEAFF.

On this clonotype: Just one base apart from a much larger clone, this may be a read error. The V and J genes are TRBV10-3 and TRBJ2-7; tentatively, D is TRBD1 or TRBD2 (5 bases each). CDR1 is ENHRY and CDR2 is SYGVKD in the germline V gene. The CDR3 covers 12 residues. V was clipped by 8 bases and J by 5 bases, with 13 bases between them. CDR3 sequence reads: CAISGRGDEQYF. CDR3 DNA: TGTGCCATCTCAGGACGGGGCGACGAGCAGTACTTC.

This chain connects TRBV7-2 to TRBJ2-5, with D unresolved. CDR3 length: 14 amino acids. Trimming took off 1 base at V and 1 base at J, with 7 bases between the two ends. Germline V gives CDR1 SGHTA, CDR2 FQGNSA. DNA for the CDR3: TGTGCCAGCAGCTTAGTATCCAGCCAAGAGACCCAGTACTTC. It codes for CASSLVSSQETQYF.

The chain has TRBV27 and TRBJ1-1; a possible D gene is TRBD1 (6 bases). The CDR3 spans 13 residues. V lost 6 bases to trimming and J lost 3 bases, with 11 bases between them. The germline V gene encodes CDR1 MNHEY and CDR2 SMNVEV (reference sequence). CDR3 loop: CASRSRTDTEAFF. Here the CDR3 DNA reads TGTGCCAGCAGGTCCAGGACAGACACTGAAGCTTTCTTT.